This paragraph covers one TCR beta chain sequence. Its antigen is not identified. The V gene lost 7 bases and the J gene lost 1 base, with 11 bases spanning the gap. CDR3 length equals 12 residues. Germline loops: CDR1 GTSNPN, CDR2 SVGIG (reference sequence). These data originate in a study of CD8+ T cells in alopecia areata. On the study more broadly: Among treated patients, oral tofacitinib was administered at 5 to 10 mg twice daily. Regarding the study as a whole: Tofacitinib significantly brought down scalp clonality and expanded CD8+ clones among top 100. Many expanded lesional clones stayed in scalp and blood while on tofacitinib.

After isolation, RNA underwent reverse transcription to generate cDNA as the sequencing template. The protocol was immunoSEQ multiplex PCR, while the TCRdb copy is restricted to in-frame clones and leaves out a portion. Of 150,000 to 200,000 clones listed, roughly 50% are singletons. The treatment is: oral pan-JAK inhibitor, 5-10 mg twice daily. Researchers gathered lesional scalp punch biopsies and peripheral blood from patients with alopecia areata. The chain combines TRBV30 with TRBJ2-7, with no clear D. The receptor's source is a human donor with alopecia areata. The sample was CD8+ T cells sorted from blood, taken at week 24, from a patient treated with tofacitinib. The CDR3 spells CAYHRSSYEQYF. The CDR3 DNA reads as TGTGCCTACCACCGAAGTTCCTACGAGCAGTACTTC.